Below, 26 T cell receptor beta chains from the same sample are listed, as sequenced in a study of T-cell memory formation after mild COVID-19. TCRdb used MiXCR to reprocess the 5' RACE reads, holding one entry per CDR3 protein. The sample yields a few hundred thousand distinct CDR3 sequences, approximately 16% seen once. Sequenced: PBMCs or a T cell subset sorted from them (not recorded which). The source of these receptors is a man younger than 35 who had mild COVID-19 (a few samples of this study predate the infection). Cell type and time point are not known.

This chain uses TRBV18 with TRBJ2-7; the match to TRBD1 covers 9 bases. Germline trimming cut 3 bases from V and 2 bases from J; bases unmatched to any gene: 8. CDR1 is KGHSH and CDR2 is LQKENI in the germline V gene. This CDR3 contains 16 residues. The CDR3 reads CASSPTTGTGTYEQYV. DNA for the CDR3: TGTGCCAGCTCACCGACTACCGGGACAGGGACCTACGAGCAGTACGTC.

CDR3 DNA sequence: TGTGCCAGCAGCTTCCGCCCTGACTATGGCTACACCTTC. Encoded protein: CASSFRPDYGYTF. The chain is built from TRBV7-2 and TRBJ1-2; no clear D gene. CDR3 length: 13 residues. The V and J ends lost 3 bases and 3 bases respectively, with 8 bases between them. CDR1 SGHTA and CDR2 FQGNSA come from the germline V gene.

This clonotype was detected a few times. V gene TRBV4-2 combines with J gene TRBJ1-1, with TRBD1 as a possible D gene (5 bases). Germline V CDR1 and CDR2: LGHNA, YNFKEQ. The CDR3 is made up of 18 amino acids. V was trimmed by 4 bases and J by 0 bases, leaving 21 bases between them. The CDR3: CASSPSTGEAVVNTEAFF. In DNA, the CDR3 is TGTGCCAGCAGCCCCTCCACGGGGGAGGCGGTTGTGAACACTGAAGCTTTCTTT.

This clonotype was seen a few times. The chain combines TRBV7-3 with TRBJ2-3, with D unresolved. CDR3 length: 15 amino acids. The V gene's germline CDR1 is SGHTA and CDR2 FQGTGA. V dropped 3 bases and J dropped 4 bases, with 14 bases sitting between them. The CDR3 nucleotides are TGTGCCAGCAGCTTGTCCCCCGGGCTGGCAGATACGCAGTATTTT. Its translation: CASSLSPGLADTQYF.

This chain links TRBV6-5 with TRBJ2-7; perhaps TRBD1 as D (6 bases). The CDR3 extends over 15 amino acids. The germline gives CDR1 MNHEY, CDR2 SVGAGI. Trimming stripped 7 bases from V and 0 bases from J, with 16 bases between. The CDR3 region has the DNA TGTGCCAGCACCCAAAGAACAGGGAGCTCCTACGAGCAGTACTTC. It is translated as CASTQRTGSSYEQYF.

This rearrangement joins TRBV4-3 to TRBJ2-5, with D maybe TRBD2 (7 bases). CDR1 LGHNA and CDR2 YSLEER come from the germline V gene. V lost 3 bases and J lost 5, with 19 bases in between. CDR3 length: 16 residues. CDR3 loop: CASSQQRGGGGETQYF. CDR3 bases: TGCGCCAGCAGCCAGCAACGGGGCGGGGGCGGTGAGACCCAGTACTTC.

The rearrangement links TRBV4-1 to TRBJ2-3; 7 nucleotides align to TRBD2. Trimming removed 2 bases from V and 3 bases from J; junction bases left unmatched: 2. Germline lookup yields CDR1 MGHRA and CDR2 YSYEKL. The CDR3 is 14 residues long. CDR3 bases: TGCGCCAGCAGCCAATTGGGGGGGACAGATACGCAGTATTTT. Translating gives CASSQLGGTDTQYF.

This clonotype was counted only a few times. J is TRBJ2-5 and V is TRBV18, with D perhaps matching TRBD1 (6 bases). This CDR3 comprises 14 residues. The V end lost 0 bases, the J end lost 6 bases, and 11 bases lay between the germline ends. From germline, CDR1 is KGHSH and CDR2 LQKENI. The CDR3 loop is CASSPPGARQTQYF. Written as DNA, the CDR3 is TGTGCCAGCTCACCACCGGGGGCTCGCCAGACCCAGTACTTC.

The V gene is TRBV29-1, the J gene TRBJ2-3; TRBD2 might be the D (7 bases). V was trimmed by 4 bases and J by 5 bases, leaving 10 bases between them. The CDR3 length is 12 residues. Germline CDR1 SQVTM, CDR2 ANQGSEA. For the CDR3, the DNA is TGCAGCGTTGGGAGGGGGGGAGATACGCAGTATTTT. Its protein product is CSVGRGGDTQYF.

The chain links TRBV7-3 to TRBJ2-7, with a tentative D call TRBD1 (6 bases). Germline-derived CDR1 and CDR2 are SGHTA and FQGTGA. CDR3 length: 17 residues. Trimming took off 7 bases at V and 5 bases at J, with 27 bases between the two ends. This CDR3 is CASTLRGGGYRVHEQYV. CDR3 in DNA: TGTGCCAGCACTCTCAGGGGTGGCGGCTACAGGGTCCACGAGCAGTACGTC.

V gene TRBV19 combines with J gene TRBJ2-5, with D possibly TRBD2 on 5 matching bases. Trimming stripped 7 bases from V and 5 bases from J, with 17 bases between. The CDR3 has 14 residues. CDR1 and CDR2 (germline): LNHDA, SQIVND (reference sequence). CDR3 nucleotides: TGTGCCAGTACTGACTCCGGACTCCAGGAGACCCAGTACTTC. Protein sequence: CASTDSGLQETQYF.

The rearrangement links TRBV5-1 to TRBJ1-5, with D maybe TRBD1 (5 bases). CDR1 is SGHRS, CDR2 YFSETQ, per germline. CDR3 length: 14 residues. V lost 0 bases and J lost 7, with 11 bases in between. Written as DNA, the CDR3 is TGCGCCAGCAGCTTGGGGGGCCCCGGACAGCCCCAGCATTTT. Its translation is CASSLGGPGQPQHF.

There are a few counts of this clonotype. Possible read error: a much larger clone is one base away. The chain has TRBV10-3 and TRBJ1-3; D uncertain. In germline, CDR1 is ENHRY, CDR2 SYGVKD. This CDR3 has 13 residues. The DNA for the CDR3 is TGTCCCAGTATTCCAGCGTCCGGAAACACCATATATTTT. It codes for CPSIPASGNTIYF.

Ten or more counts support this clonotype. This chain links TRBV7-2 with TRBJ2-1; 10 bases align to TRBD2. CDR3 length: 16 residues. The V gene's germline CDR1 is SGHTA and CDR2 FQGNSA. The ends lost 0 bases at V and 9 bases at J; junction bases unmatched: 8. CDR3 coding DNA: TGTGCCAGCAGCTTAGCGACGCAAGCGGGGGGGGGTGAGCAGTTCTTC. Translated: CASSLATQAGGGEQFF.

The chain combines TRBV7-3 with TRBJ2-2; TRBD2 matches at 7 bases. Trimming cost V 2 bases and J 3 bases; bases outside gene matches: 3. The CDR3 covers 15 residues. CDR1 SGHTA and CDR2 FQGTGA come from the germline V gene. The CDR3 sequence: CASSLGLVDTGELFF. The CDR3 nucleotides are TGTGCCAGCAGCTTAGGACTAGTAGACACCGGGGAGCTGTTTTTT.

The sample holds many counts of this clonotype. This chain uses TRBV4-3 with TRBJ2-5; D unclear. This CDR3 region has 15 residues. The germline CDR1 and CDR2 sequences are LGHNA and YSLEER. V was shortened by 0 bases and J by 1 base, with 9 bases between the two germline ends. CDR3 bases: TGCGCCAGCAGCCAAGATGTGGGCCTCCAAGAGACCCAGTACTTC. Protein: CASSQDVGLQETQYF.

This clonotype was counted a few times. CDR3 DNA: TGCAGCGTCACAATCACCGGGGAGCTGTTTTTT. As protein: CSVTITGELFF. The V call is TRBV29-1, the J call TRBJ2-2; D is undetermined. V was cut by 6 bases and J by 4 bases, with 6 bases left in between. The CDR3 runs to 11 residues. Germline assignment: CDR1 SQVTM and CDR2 ANQGSEA.

This clonotype turned up a few times. This rearrangement joins TRBV5-6 to TRBJ1-5, with unresolved D. Trimming took 5 bases from V and 0 from J, leaving 12 bases between them. In germline, CDR1 is SGHDT, CDR2 YYEEEE. The CDR3 sequence is 15 residues long. In DNA, the CDR3 is TGTGCCAGCAGGGCGGCGCGAAATAGCAATCAGCCCCAGCATTTT. Translating gives CASRAARNSNQPQHF.

This clonotype was seen more than once but under ten times. V gene TRBV7-7 combines with J gene TRBJ2-2; no definite D call. Between the trimmed V and J ends, which lost 5 bases and 7 bases, there was a span of 14 bases. Per the germline V gene, CDR1 is SSHAT and CDR2 is FNYEAQ (reference sequence). This CDR3 has 14 residues. The CDR3 DNA sequence: TGTGCCAGCAGCGCCGTAGGGTCCGGCGGGGAGCTGTTTTTT. This translates into CASSAVGSGGELFF.

This clonotype has more than one count but fewer than ten. This CDR3 is CASSTRGPGVQFF. Written as DNA, the CDR3 is TGTGCCAGTAGCACTAGGGGTCCCGGAGTTCAGTTCTTC. V and J are TRBV19 and TRBJ2-1; D tentatively fits TRBD1 or TRBD2 (5 bases each). The CDR3 length is 13 residues. The V end lost 6 bases, the J end lost 13 bases, and 19 bases lay between the germline ends. From germline, CDR1 is LNHDA and CDR2 SQIVND (reference sequence).

This clonotype was picked up a small number of times. The chain combines TRBV5-6 with TRBJ2-1, with D unclear. Trimming removed 0 bases from V and 7 bases from J, with 5 bases in between. CDR1 and CDR2 (germline): SGHDT, YYEEEE. This CDR3 has 12 amino acids. As DNA, the CDR3 is TGTGCCAGCAGCTTGGTGAGGAATGAGCAGTTCTTC. Translated: CASSLVRNEQFF.

This rearrangement joins TRBV5-1 to TRBJ2-6, with D hard to call. The CDR3 sequence is 15 residues long. Trimming removed 2 bases at V and 0 bases at J, with 6 bases between. Germline V CDR1 and CDR2: SGHRS, YFSETQ. The DNA for the CDR3 is TGCGCCAGCAGCTTACAACACTCTGGGGCCAACGTCCTGACTTTC. Translation: CASSLQHSGANVLTF.

This clonotype was counted a few times. The chain uses TRBV7-2 and TRBJ2-4; D might be TRBD1 (6 bases). V lost 3 bases to trimming and J lost 8 bases, with 11 bases between them. The germline V gene encodes CDR1 SGHTA and CDR2 FQGNSA. The CDR3 extends over 13 amino acids. The CDR3 coding sequence is TGTGCCAGCAGCTTCCCAGGGGCGGACATTCAGTACTTC. As protein: CASSFPGADIQYF. Full variable domain (missing parts from reference TRBV7-2 and TRBJ2-4): GAGVSQSPSNKVTEKGKDVELRCDPISGHTALYWYRQSLGQGLEFLIYFQGNSAPDKSGLPSDRFSAERTGGSVSTLTIQRTQQEDSAVYLCASSFPGADIQYFGAGTRLSVL.

The sample holds a few counts of this clonotype. The J gene is TRBJ2-1, the V gene TRBV7-3; a possible D gene is TRBD2 (5 bases). Trimming took off 5 bases at V and 9 bases at J, with 11 bases between the two ends. This CDR3 is built from 12 residues. Per the germline V gene, CDR1 is SGHTA and CDR2 is FQGTGA. The DNA of the CDR3 is TGTGCCAGCAGCCTAGCCGCGGGTGAGCAGTTCTTC. The encoded protein is CASSLAAGEQFF.

This clonotype came up many times. The chain carries TRBV25-1 and TRBJ1-1; no clear D. CDR3 length: 12 residues. Germline CDR1 MGHDK, CDR2 SYGVNS. V was clipped by 6 bases and J by 3 bases, with 8 bases between them. CDR3 region: CASRWGYTEAFF. The DNA of the CDR3 is TGTGCCAGCAGGTGGGGATACACTGAAGCTTTCTTT.

The rearrangement joins TRBV7-8 to TRBJ2-1, with D uncertain. The V gene lost 1 base and the J gene lost 6 bases, with 10 bases spanning the gap. This CDR3 region has 14 residues. Per the germline V gene, CDR1 is SGHVS and CDR2 is FQNEAQ. This chain's CDR3 is CASSLVSHSNEQFF. The DNA for the CDR3 is TGTGCCAGCAGCTTAGTGTCCCACAGCAATGAGCAGTTCTTC. Combining the CDR3 with reference TRBV7-8 and TRBJ2-1 gives the whole variable domain GAGVSQSPRYKVAKRGQDVALRCDPISGHVSLFWYQQALGQGPEFLTYFQNEAQLDKSGLPSDRFFAERPEGSVSTLKIQRTQQEDSAVYLCASSLVSHSNEQFFGPGTRLTVL.